The present T cell receptor (beta chain) was sequenced within a study of glioma-infiltrating T cells after dendritic cell vaccination. Time point in this sample: after dendritic cell vaccination, including at tumor progression/relapse. Fresh-frozen tumor tissue and more than two years of survival data were available for all. Using immunoSEQ multiplex PCR, the repertoire was profiled, and TCRdb retains in-frame clones only, with some absent. The table has 99,000 or so clones, roughly 90% seen once. CDR3 length: 12 residues. The J segment lost 5 bases and the V segment lost 6 bases, leaving 4 bases of the junction unmatched. The V gene's germline CDR1 is MNHEY and CDR2 SVGAGI.

The clonotype comes from a human donor with glioblastoma. The sample in question was blood, obtained after dendritic cell vaccination. The chain links TRBV6-5 to TRBJ2-7; TRBD1 aligns across 7 bases. The CDR3: CASRTGQNEQYF. In DNA form, the CDR3 reads TGTGCCAGCAGAACGGGACAGAACGAGCAGTACTTC.